This record covers a single TCR beta chain. The sample is drawn from a study of blood T cell repertoires in COVID-19. In the study overall: Samples of COVID-19 (acute and convalescent) were obtained from the United States, Italy and Spain.

Libraries were prepared by immunoSEQ multiplex PCR; TCRdb keeps only in-frame clonotypes and omits some of them. This table holds some 78,000 clones, 84% found once. The CDR3 totals 13 residues. Germline assignment: CDR1 KGHDR and CDR2 SFDVKD. V dropped 5 bases and J dropped 6; count of bases not matched to a gene: 5. The origin of this receptor is a man aged 50 or older with acute or convalescent COVID-19. The sequenced material came from peripheral blood. The chain has TRBV24-1 and TRBJ1-2, with 7 bases that match TRBD1. CDR3: CATSGQTGHGYTF. The CDR3 region has the DNA TGTGCCACCAGTGGTCAGACAGGGCATGGCTACACCTTC.